Shown below are 15 T cell receptor beta chains from a single sample sequenced in a study of beta chain features in type 1 diabetes. Study outcomes and limitations: The study found moderately but significantly shorter TCRB CDR3s in all four CD4+ subsets of Type 1 diabetes patients.

Expressed TCRB transcripts were sequenced because the entire RNA isolate underwent reverse transcription. The table came from immunoSEQ multiplex PCR; TCRdb's copy has only in-frame clones and leaves some out. The repertoire holds 250,000 or so clones, over 11% seen once, with roughly 0.019% in the top ten. Antigen specificity for these receptors is unknown. The sequenced material came from naive CD4+ T cells from blood. The receptors stem from a man aged 25-45 years with type 1 diabetes.

This clone was detected only a few times. This chain joins TRBV4-1 and TRBJ1-1; unclear D gene. This CDR3 spans 14 amino acids. In germline, CDR1 is MGHRA, CDR2 YSYEKL. V lost 0 bases to trimming and J lost 11 bases, with 16 bases between them. CDR3 nucleotide sequence: TGCGCCAGCAGCCAAGAGGCGGGGTGGAGGTGGGCTTTCTTT. This encodes CASSQEAGWRWAFF.

The rearrangement joins TRBV7-9 to TRBJ1-4; 9 bases fit TRBD1. Per germline, CDR1 SEHNR and CDR2 FQNEAQ (reference sequence). The ends lost 5 bases at V and 7 bases at J; junction bases unmatched: 8. This CDR3 is built from 15 residues. The CDR3 region has the DNA TGTGCCAGCAGCGAGGGGACAGGGAGCAGTGAAAAACTGTTTTTT. It is translated as CASSEGTGSSEKLFF.

CDR3: CASSVGTGYTEAFF. The CDR3 nucleotides read TGTGCCAGCAGCGTAGGGACAGGGTATACTGAAGCTTTCTTT. The chain has TRBV9 and TRBJ1-1, with TRBD1 matching over 8 bases. The CDR3 runs to 14 residues. Germline V gene data show CDR1 as SGDLS and CDR2 as YYNGEE. J gave up 5 bases and V 0 bases, and 3 bases lay outside the gene matches.

This sequence joins TRBV4-1 and TRBJ2-7; tentatively, D is TRBD2 (5 bases). The CDR3 is 15 amino acids. Trimming took 0 bases from V and 1 from J, leaving 10 bases between them. Germline assignment: CDR1 MGHRA and CDR2 YSYEKL. This CDR3 reads CASSQDLAPSYEQYF. CDR3 bases: TGCGCCAGCAGCCAAGACCTAGCACCGTCCTACGAGCAGTACTTC.

CDR3 bases: TGTGCCAGCAGCTTAGACTTGGGTCAGGGAGCTTTCTTT. It encodes CASSLDLGQGAFF. V gene TRBV11-2 combines with J gene TRBJ1-1; possible D gene TRBD1, 5 bases. There are 13 residues in the CDR3. Germline lookup yields CDR1 SGHAT and CDR2 FQNNGV. V lost 0 bases and J lost 10, with 12 bases in between.

The V gene is TRBV2, the J gene TRBJ1-4; a weak D match, TRBD1 (5 bases). Germline-derived CDR1 and CDR2 are SNHLY and FYNNEI. V was cut by 8 bases and J by 8 bases, with 18 bases left in between. The CDR3 runs to 14 residues. This CDR3 is CASSPAREMEKLFF. For the CDR3, the DNA is TGTGCCAGCTCGCCGGCCAGGGAAATGGAAAAACTGTTTTTT.

The chain has TRBV18 and TRBJ1-1; D call uncertain. This CDR3 spans 14 amino acids. Germline loops: CDR1 KGHSH, CDR2 LQKENI. Trimming cost V 3 bases and J 1 base, with 9 bases left between them. CDR3 residues: CASSPIDSNTEAFF. Here the CDR3 DNA reads TGTGCCAGCTCACCTATAGATTCGAACACTGAAGCTTTCTTT.

J is TRBJ1-1 and V is TRBV25-1; 9 positions agree with TRBD1. Per the germline V gene, CDR1 is MGHDK and CDR2 is SYGVNS. V gave up 1 base and J gave up 5 bases; unmatched junction bases: 8. CDR3 length: 16 amino acids. CDR3 loop: CASSESPQGAKTEAFF. The CDR3, as DNA: TGTGCCAGCAGTGAATCCCCACAGGGGGCGAAAACTGAAGCTTTCTTT.

On this clone: The same CDR3 is also encoded by other DNA sequences in this sample. The V gene is TRBV30, the J gene TRBJ2-6; D gene uncertain. V shed 2 bases and J shed 4 bases, with 3 bases lying between them. CDR1 is GTSNPN and CDR2 is SVGIG in the germline V gene (reference sequence). CDR3 length equals 12 residues. CDR3 in amino acids: CAWSSGANVLTF. In DNA, the CDR3 is TGTGCCTGGAGTAGCGGGGCCAACGTCCTGACTTTC.

This clone was found a few times. The rearrangement links TRBV7-2 to TRBJ1-1; TRBD1 is a possible D gene (6 bases). Germline values: CDR1 SGHTA, CDR2 FQGNSA. The CDR3 is made up of 11 amino acids. Trimming pared 5 bases from V and 9 bases from J, leaving 10 bases between. The CDR3 sequence: CASSDRDKAFF. CDR3 nucleotides: TGTGCCAGCAGCGACCGGGACAAAGCTTTCTTT.

This clone was seen a handful of times. The chain carries TRBV30 and TRBJ2-7; D not resolved. CDR1 and CDR2 from the germline V gene are GTSNPN and SVGIG (reference sequence). V lost 5 bases and J lost 5, with 13 bases in between. The CDR3 totals 12 residues. The CDR3 DNA is TGTGCCTGGGCGAAGTCAAGCGACGAGCAGTACTTC. This translates into CAWAKSSDEQYF.

The gene calls are TRBV7-9 and TRBJ2-7, with TRBD1 identical over 9 bases. The V segment lost 5 bases and the J segment 4 bases; nucleotides outside the gene matches: 12. The CDR3 extends over 16 amino acids. Per the germline V gene, CDR1 is SEHNR and CDR2 is FQNEAQ (reference sequence). The chain's CDR3 is CASSEGPGTGMYEQYF. The CDR3 region has the DNA TGTGCCAGCAGCGAGGGCCCCGGGACAGGGATGTACGAGCAGTACTTC.

This clone was recorded a few times. The chain recombines TRBV11-3 with TRBJ2-7, with D tentatively TRBD2 (6 bases). V gave up 0 bases and J gave up 4 bases, with 16 bases separating them. This CDR3 spans 16 amino acids. Germline CDR1 SGHNT, CDR2 YENEEA. CDR3 residues: CASSLDPGTATYEQYF. The CDR3 DNA sequence: TGTGCCAGCAGCTTAGATCCCGGGACTGCTACGTACGAGCAGTACTTC. Full variable domain (remainder filled in from reference TRBV11-3 and TRBJ2-7): EAGVVQSPRYKIIEKKQPVAFWCNPISGHNTLYWYLQNLGQGPELLIRYENEEAVDDSQLPKDRFSAERLKGVDSTLKIQPAELGDSAVYLCASSLDPGTATYEQYFGPGTRLTVT.

This clone has a handful of counts. V usage is TRBV19 and J usage is TRBJ2-7; 9 nucleotides line up with TRBD1. Trimming removed 6 bases from V and 2 bases from J; junction bases left unmatched: 8. The CDR3 consists of 15 residues. CDR1 and CDR2 from the germline V gene are LNHDA and SQIVND (reference sequence). The CDR3 protein is CASSLPGQGPYEQYF. As DNA, the CDR3 is TGTGCCAGTAGCCTCCCGGGACAGGGTCCCTACGAGCAGTACTTC. Full variable domain (outside the CDR3, taken from reference TRBV19 and TRBJ2-7): DGGITQSPKYLFRKEGQNVTLSCEQNLNHDAMYWYRQDPGQGLRLIYYSQIVNDFQKGDIAEGYSVSREKKESFPLTVTSAQKNPTAFYLCASSLPGQGPYEQYFGPGTRLTVT.

This clone was picked up a small number of times. The rearrangement joins TRBV9 to TRBJ2-7; no clear D gene. The DNA end is a closer match to TRBJ2-5, so the J assignment may be wrong. Germline V gene lookup returns CDR1 SGDLS and CDR2 YYNGEE. The CDR3 contains 15 residues. CDR3 in DNA: TGTGCCAGCAGCGACACTCGAGGTTACCAAGAGACCCAGTACTTC. Protein product: CASSDTRGYQETQYF.